The 28 T cell receptor beta chains below all came from one sample that was sequenced in a study of post-analysis software for immune sequencing data. General study points: Comparison of patients with controls showed five TRBV segments more frequent in patients, TRBV5-6, TRBV5-1 and TRBV20-1 among them.

The library was made from cDNA and included unique molecular identifiers. TCRdb reprocessed the PCR reads with MiXCR, giving one entry per CDR3 protein. The repertoire holds under 900,000 distinct CDR3 sequences, approximately 53% seen once, with approximately 4.2% in the top ten. No antigen has been assigned to these receptors. The specimen was blood. The receptors here all came from a girl aged 5 to 17 with multiple sclerosis.

This clonotype is a singleton in its sample. The V gene is TRBV10-3, the J gene TRBJ2-5; D might be TRBD1 (7 bases). Judging by the DNA end, TRBJ2-7 fits better; the J call may be wrong. There are 11 residues in the CDR3. Germline V gene sequence: CDR1 ENHRY, CDR2 SYGVKD. CDR3 sequence reads: CAISQGGEQYF. DNA of the CDR3: TGTGCCATCAGCCAGGGGGGCGAGCAGTACTTC.

This clonotype was detected a few times. The chain is built from TRBV7-8 and TRBJ1-2; a possible D gene is TRBD1 (6 bases). Trimming stripped 1 base from V and 0 bases from J, with 9 bases between. Germline V CDR1 and CDR2: SGHVS, FQNEAQ. The CDR3 length is 15 residues. This chain's CDR3 is CASSLVSGANYGYTF. As DNA, the CDR3 is TGTGCCAGCAGCTTAGTGTCAGGGGCTAACTATGGCTACACCTTC.

This rearrangement joins TRBV7-9 to TRBJ2-7; 7 nucleotides agree with TRBD1. This CDR3 spans 15 amino acids. Trimming at V came to 5 bases and at J to 0 bases, leaving 7 bases not matched to a gene. Germline V gene data show CDR1 as SEHNR and CDR2 as FQNEAQ (reference sequence). CDR3 sequence (DNA): TGTGCCAGCAGCCGCTTAGACAGGGTCTCCTACGAGCAGTACTTC. Translation gives CASSRLDRVSYEQYF. Full variable domain (missing parts from reference TRBV7-9 and TRBJ2-7): DTGVSQNPRHKITKRGQNVTFRCDPISEHNRLYWYRQTLGQGPEFLTYFQNEAQLEKSRLLSDRFSAERPKGSFSTLEIQRTEQGDSAMYLCASSRLDRVSYEQYFGPGTRLTVT.

The chain uses TRBV10-2 and TRBJ2-5; D unclear. Germline lookup yields CDR1 WSHSY and CDR2 SAAADI. The CDR3 extends over 13 amino acids. The V and J ends lost 3 bases and 11 bases respectively, with 16 bases between them. The CDR3 is CASSDVASPSQYF. For the CDR3, the DNA is TGCGCCAGCAGTGATGTGGCGTCACCTTCTCAGTACTTC.

V and J are TRBV4-1 and TRBJ2-3; TRBD2 agrees at 10 bases. The germline V gene encodes CDR1 MGHRA and CDR2 YSYEKL. Trimming at V came to 1 base and at J to 1 base, leaving 2 bases not matched to a gene. The CDR3 consists of 16 residues. In DNA, the CDR3 is TGCGCCAGCAGCCAAGTAGCGGGAGGCCGCACAGATACGCAGTATTTT. Encoded protein: CASSQVAGGRTDTQYF.

The chain links TRBV5-1 to TRBJ2-7; 10 bases are a match to TRBD2. The J segment lost 5 bases and the V segment lost 3 bases, leaving 11 bases of the junction unmatched. The CDR3 spans 16 residues. Looked up from germline, CDR1 is SGHRS and CDR2 is YFSETQ. CDR3 protein: CASSWDGSGRLDEQYF. The CDR3 DNA reads TGCGCCAGCAGCTGGGACGGTAGCGGGAGGTTAGACGAGCAGTACTTC.

This clonotype was counted between two and nine times. The chain has TRBV29-1 and TRBJ2-1, with D possibly being TRBD2 (6 bases). V was clipped by 7 bases and J by 3 bases, with 16 bases between them. Germline CDR1 and CDR2: SQVTM and ANQGSEA. The CDR3 runs 14 residues. DNA for the CDR3: TGCAGCGGCCATACGGGAGCGAACTACAATGAGCAGTTCTTC. Translating gives CSGHTGANYNEQFF.

The rearrangement uses TRBV11-2 and TRBJ2-3; 11 nucleotides agree with TRBD2. The CDR3 has 16 residues. The V gene end was trimmed by 1 base and the J gene end by 9 bases; junction bases not matched to a gene: 9. In germline, CDR1 is SGHAT, CDR2 FQNNGV. DNA of the CDR3: TGTGCCAGCAGCTTAGTGGCTAGCGGGGGGAGTATGACGCAGTATTTT. Protein product: CASSLVASGGSMTQYF.

The chain joins TRBV3-1 to TRBJ2-1; 9 bases are shared with TRBD2. The CDR3 contains 17 residues. The germline V gene encodes CDR1 LGHDT and CDR2 YNNKEL (reference sequence). With V trimmed by 1 base and J by 3 bases, 7 bases remained unmatched. The CDR3 nucleotides read TGTGCCAGCAGCCAAGGACCCTTAGCGGGGGTCTACAATGAGCAGTTCTTC. As protein: CASSQGPLAGVYNEQFF.

The chain recombines TRBV4-2 with TRBJ2-1; 13 bases are shared with TRBD2. CDR3 length equals 18 residues. With V trimmed by 4 bases and J by 5 bases, 11 bases remained unmatched. Germline values: CDR1 LGHNA, CDR2 YNFKEQ. DNA for the CDR3: TGTGCCAGCAGCCTCAGTGGGACTAGCGGGATCGGGGACAATGAGCAGTTCTTC. This gives the protein CASSLSGTSGIGDNEQFF.

The chain carries TRBV27 and TRBJ2-3; 8 nucleotides line up with TRBD2. Germline values: CDR1 MNHEY, CDR2 SMNVEV (reference sequence). V lost 6 bases and J lost 0; bases outside the gene matches: 8. The length of the CDR3 is 16 residues. CDR3 residues: CASRISGSTSTDTQYF. The DNA for the CDR3 is TGTGCCAGCAGGATAAGCGGGAGCACTAGCACAGATACGCAGTATTTT.

This clonotype was counted between two and nine times. V and J are TRBV20-1 and TRBJ2-1; TRBD1 agrees at 10 bases. V shed 5 bases and J 10 bases; nucleotides not matched to a gene: 8. Germline V lookup: CDR1 DFQATT, CDR2 SNEGSKA (reference sequence). This CDR3 has 13 amino acids. The CDR3 nucleotides are TGCAGTGCTCGCGGGACAGGGGATACGGAGCAGTTCTTC. Protein product: CSARGTGDTEQFF.

The rearrangement uses TRBV15 and TRBJ2-1, with D perhaps TRBD1 (5 bases). The germline gives CDR1 LNHNV, CDR2 YYDKDF (reference sequence). V was trimmed by 8 bases and J by 10 bases, leaving 15 bases between them. The CDR3 spans 12 residues. The DNA for the CDR3 is TGTGCCACCCAAGGACACGGTCAAGAGCAGTTCTTC. This sequence encodes CATQGHGQEQFF.

CDR3 sequence reads: CASSQRWEGPDTQYF. In DNA form, the CDR3 reads TGTGCCAGCAGTCAACGATGGGAGGGCCCGGACACCCAGTACTTC. V and J are TRBV5-6 and TRBJ2-5; 7 bases are a match to TRBD2. J lost 8 bases, V lost 5 bases, and 15 bases had no gene match. CDR3 length equals 15 residues. Germline CDR1 is SGHDT and CDR2 is YYEEEE. The variable domain in full, with the rest retrieved from reference TRBV5-6 and TRBJ2-5, is DAGVTQSPTHLIKTRGQQVTLRCSPKSGHDTVSWYQQALGQGPQFIFQYYEEEERQRGNFPDRFSGHQFPNYSSELNVNALLLGDSALYLCASSQRWEGPDTQYFGPGTRLLVL.

V and J are TRBV24-1 and TRBJ2-3; 9 bases align to TRBD1. The V gene's germline CDR1 is KGHDR and CDR2 SFDVKD. Trimming removed 5 bases from V and 5 bases from J; junction bases left unmatched: 7. CDR3 length equals 15 residues. CDR3 in amino acids: CATSGHRGQGDTQYF. The CDR3 nucleotides read TGTGCCACCAGTGGGCACAGGGGGCAAGGAGATACGCAGTATTTT.

With respect to this clonotype: At one boundary the junction diverges from the germline segment, which might be a read error. This rearrangement joins TRBV18 to TRBJ2-1; 8 bases match TRBD1. Germline V gene lookup returns CDR1 KGHSH and CDR2 LQKENI. The CDR3 has 16 amino acids. The CDR3 DNA reads as TGTGCCAGCTCACCACTCGGACAGGGCCACTACAATGAGCAGGTCTTC. It codes for CASSPLGQGHYNEQVF.

This clonotype was seen more than once but under ten times. The V call is TRBV6-5, the J call TRBJ1-1; D uncertain. The germline V gene encodes CDR1 MNHEY and CDR2 SVGAGI. Trimming left V 5 bases short and J 11 bases short, with 21 bases between. CDR3 length: 14 residues. This CDR3 is CASSRGREVLWAFF. The CDR3 DNA reads TGTGCCAGCAGTCGAGGGAGGGAAGTCCTGTGGGCTTTCTTT.

The genes are TRBV4-1 and TRBJ2-1; 7 nucleotides align to TRBD2. Trimming cost V 0 bases and J 8 bases; bases outside gene matches: 7. There are 15 residues in the CDR3. Per the germline V gene, CDR1 is MGHRA and CDR2 is YSYEKL. In DNA, the CDR3 is TGCGCCAGCAGCCAAGAATGGGAGGGCCAGGATGAGCAGTTCTTC. Translation gives CASSQEWEGQDEQFF.

This chain links TRBV5-1 with TRBJ2-5; no clear D. TRBJ2-7 explains the end of the DNA better; the J call may be wrong. The CDR3 has 12 residues. Germline V gene data show CDR1 as SGHRS and CDR2 as YFSETQ. This CDR3 reads CASSLPKDEQYF. CDR3 DNA: TGCGCCAGCAGCTTGCCAAAGGACGAGCAGTACTTC.

The chain is built from TRBV20-1 and TRBJ1-1; tentative D call: TRBD1 (6 bases). This CDR3 comprises 14 residues. Germline V gives CDR1 DFQATT, CDR2 SNEGSKA (reference sequence). V shed 1 base and J shed 1 base, with 10 bases lying between them. The CDR3 region has the DNA TGCAGTGCTAGAGTCAGGGGAACGAACACTGAAGCTTTCTTT. Amino acids: CSARVRGTNTEAFF.

V usage is TRBV15 and J usage is TRBJ2-1, with 9 bases aligning to TRBD1. CDR3 size: 16 residues. V shed 3 bases, J shed 10 bases, and the junction held 13 bases outside the gene matches. The germline CDR1 and CDR2 sequences are LNHNV and YYDKDF (reference sequence). The CDR3 spells CATSSVGQGPLAEQFF. DNA for the CDR3: TGTGCCACCAGCAGTGTGGGACAGGGCCCTCTCGCCGAGCAGTTCTTC. The variable domain in full, with the rest retrieved from reference TRBV15 and TRBJ2-1, is DAMVIQNPRYQVTQFGKPVTLSCSQTLNHNVMYWYQQKSSQAPKLLFHYYDKDFNNEADTPDNFQSRRPNTSFCFLDIRSPGLGDTAMYLCATSSVGQGPLAEQFFGPGTRLTVL.

In regard to this clonotype: The junction and the germline gene differ at one end; a read error may be behind it. V gene TRBV20-1 combines with J gene TRBJ2-2; 8 positions match TRBD2. Germline V gene lookup returns CDR1 DFQATT and CDR2 SNEGSKA (reference sequence). The CDR3 loop spans 14 amino acids. The CDR3 region is CSASQRGGAGELFF. In DNA form, the CDR3 reads TGCAGTGCTAGTCAACGGGGGGGCGCCGGAGAGCTGTTTTTT.

The chain employs TRBV20-1 and TRBJ1-2; TRBD1 might be the D (5 bases). Trimming left V 4 bases short and J 8 bases short, with 11 bases between. Germline assignment: CDR1 DFQATT and CDR2 SNEGSKA (reference sequence). The length of the CDR3 is 11 residues. Here the CDR3 reads CSANTGPGYTF. DNA of the CDR3: TGCAGTGCTAACACAGGTCCGGGCTACACCTTC.

This clonotype was observed a few times. The chain carries TRBV25-1 and TRBJ1-2, with D possibly being TRBD1 (5 bases). The CDR3 sequence is 14 residues long. Germline CDR1 and CDR2: MGHDK and SYGVNS. V gave up 2 bases and J gave up 6 bases, with 13 bases separating them. The CDR3 loop is CASSEAGWPNGYTF. DNA of the CDR3: TGTGCCAGCAGTGAAGCAGGGTGGCCGAATGGCTACACCTTC.

The rearrangement joins TRBV20-1 to TRBJ2-3, with 9 bases aligning to TRBD1. Trimming at V came to 2 bases and at J to 4 bases, leaving 10 bases not matched to a gene. The V gene's germline CDR1 is DFQATT and CDR2 SNEGSKA (reference sequence). The CDR3 has 16 amino acids. The CDR3 loop is CSARPIARTGADTQYF. The CDR3, as DNA: TGCAGTGCTAGACCAATAGCCCGGACAGGGGCAGATACGCAGTATTTT.

This clonotype has only a few counts. CDR3 sequence reads: CSMVDRNAYEQYF. The CDR3 DNA is TGCAGCATGGTAGACAGAAACGCCTACGAGCAGTACTTC. The J gene is TRBJ2-7, the V gene TRBV29-1; D might be TRBD1 (5 bases). The CDR3 is made up of 13 amino acids. The germline V gene encodes CDR1 SQVTM and CDR2 ANQGSEA. V shed 8 bases and J shed 2 bases, with 16 bases lying between them.

The J gene is TRBJ2-6, the V gene TRBV21-1; TRBD1 reflects the table's D call only, with no check against the DNA. TRBV21-1 is assigned pseudogene status. The CDR3 length is 18 residues. The CDR3 sequence is CASSKCPIADTGANVLTF. In DNA, the CDR3 is TGTGCCAGCAGCAAATGCCCAATCGCGGACACTGGGGCCAACGTCCTGACTTTC.

The chain carries TRBV29-1 and TRBJ1-2; 10 bases align to TRBD1. Per germline, CDR1 SQVTM and CDR2 ANQGSEA. Trimming cost V 7 bases and J 12 bases; bases outside gene matches: 14. The CDR3 totals 13 residues. CDR3: CSGQTGGHGGDTF. The CDR3 DNA sequence: TGCAGCGGCCAGACAGGGGGCCATGGAGGAGACACCTTC.